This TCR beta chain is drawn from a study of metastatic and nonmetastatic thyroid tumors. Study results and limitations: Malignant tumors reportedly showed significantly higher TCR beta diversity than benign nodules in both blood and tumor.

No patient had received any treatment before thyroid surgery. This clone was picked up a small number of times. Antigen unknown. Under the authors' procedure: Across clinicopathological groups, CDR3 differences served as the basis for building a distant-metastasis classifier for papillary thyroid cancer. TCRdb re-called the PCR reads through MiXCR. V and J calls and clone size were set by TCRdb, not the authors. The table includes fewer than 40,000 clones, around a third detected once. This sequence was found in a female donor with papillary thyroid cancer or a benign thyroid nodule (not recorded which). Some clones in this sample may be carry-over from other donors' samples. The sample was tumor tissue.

CDR3 sequence reads: CASRDGTNTGELFF. For the CDR3, the DNA is TGTGCCAGCCGGGACGGCACGAACACCGGGGAGCTGTTTTTT. The rearrangement uses TRBV6-4 and TRBJ2-2; D may match TRBD1 or TRBD2 (5 bases each). With 8 bases removed from V and 0 bases from J, the gap between germline ends came to 10 bases. CDR1 and CDR2 (germline): MRHNA, SNTAGT. The CDR3 has 14 amino acids.